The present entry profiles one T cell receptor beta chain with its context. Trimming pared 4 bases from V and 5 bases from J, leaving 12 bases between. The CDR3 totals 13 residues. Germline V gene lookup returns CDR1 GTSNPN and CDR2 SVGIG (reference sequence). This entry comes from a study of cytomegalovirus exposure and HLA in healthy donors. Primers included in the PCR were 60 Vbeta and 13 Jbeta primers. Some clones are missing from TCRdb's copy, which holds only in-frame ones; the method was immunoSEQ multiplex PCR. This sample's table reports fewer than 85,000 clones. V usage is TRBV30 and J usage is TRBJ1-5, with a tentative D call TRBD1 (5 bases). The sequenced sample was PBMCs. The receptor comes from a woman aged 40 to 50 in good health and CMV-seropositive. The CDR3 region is CAWKVGPYQPQHF. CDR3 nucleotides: TGTGCCTGGAAGGTGGGGCCCTATCAGCCCCAGCATTTT.